A selection of T cell receptor beta chains follows, all from one sample in a study of blood T cell repertoires in COVID-19. Libraries were prepared by immunoSEQ multiplex PCR; TCRdb keeps only in-frame clonotypes and omits some of them. The table has some 50,000 clones, over 65% seen once. The sequencing input was peripheral blood. These TCRs come from a woman aged 70-85 years with acute or convalescent COVID-19. The CDR3 runs from the conserved cysteine through the conserved F or W. The D gene is left open where the match is weak. Size is stated for part of the rows, as once, few or many counts, or as a class when the clone is expanded.

TRBJ1-1 . . TRBV5-1 CASSHPQGENTEAFF TGCGCCTCCTCCCACCCACAGGGTGAGAACACTGAAGCTTTCTTT
TRBJ1-2 TRBD1 once TRBV7-9 CASSRTGGGYTF TGTGCCAGCAGCCGGACAGGGGGTGGCTACACCTTC
TRBJ2-5 TRBD2 . TRBV5-1 CASGIDGRRKETQYF TGCGCCAGCGGGATTGACGGGAGGCGGAAAGAGACCCAGTACTTC
TRBJ2-5 TRBD2 . TRBV4-3 CASSQDVPLAGGPQETQYF TGCGCCAGCAGCCAAGATGTCCCACTAGCGGGGGGTCCCCAAGAGACCCAGTACTTC
TRBJ2-1 TRBD2 . TRBV5-1 CASSAGLAGVHEQFF TGCGCCAGCAGCGCGGGACTAGCGGGAGTTCATGAGCAGTTCTTC
TRBJ1-3 TRBD1 . TRBV5-1 CASSLFGTGGNTIYF TGCGCCAGCAGCTTGTTCGGGACAGGGGGAAACACCATATATTTT
TRBJ2-5 TRBD1 . TRBV5-6 CASSFRQGEETQYF TGTGCCAGCAGCTTCAGGCAGGGGGAAGAGACCCAGTACTTC
TRBJ2-3 . . TRBV29-1 CSASHGLHTDTQYF TGCAGCGCATCCCACGGACTACACACAGATACGCAGTATTTT
TRBJ2-1 TRBD2 once TRBV7-3 CASSLLAGVSNEQFF TGTGCCAGCAGCTTACTAGCGGGAGTTTCCAATGAGCAGTTCTTC
TRBJ2-7 . . TRBV5-4 CASSLVGKSRDEQYF TGTGCCAGCAGCTTGGTCGGGAAGAGTAGGGACGAGCAGTACTTC
TRBJ1-6 . . TRBV5-6 CASSFQGPGGSPLHF TGTGCCAGCAGCTTCCAGGGCCCTGGCGGTTCACCCCTCCACTTT
TRBJ2-7 TRBD1 . TRBV5-8 CASSPWTGTGEQYF TGTGCCAGCAGCCCCTGGACAGGGACGGGCGAGCAGTACTTC
TRBJ2-7 TRBD2 . TRBV6-5 CASQLGLADYEQYF TGTGCCAGCCAGCTTGGACTAGCGGACTACGAGCAGTACTTC
TRBJ1-1 TRBD1 . TRBV23-1 CASSQFRGLTEAFF TGCGCCAGCAGTCAATTCAGGGGGCTCACTGAAGCTTTCTTT
TRBJ1-3 . . TRBV18 CASSPARGLLNTIYF TGTGCCAGCTCACCGGCGCGGGGCTTATTGAACACCATATATTTT